The source of this T cell receptor (beta chain) is a study of read filtering for tumor transcriptome and immune sequencing. The CDR3 is 17 residues long. V was pared by 6 bases and J by 6 bases, with 11 bases of the junction left unmatched. Molecular barcoded adaptors covering alpha/delta and beta/gamma chains were used on roughly 400 ng RNA. TCRdb redid the calling of the reads with MiXCR, one entry per CDR3 protein. This sample has tens of thousands of distinct CDR3 sequences; around 21% occur once, and the top ten carry around 15%. Every patient had bone marrow sampled while the disease was active. Many counts were recorded for this clonotype.

The rearrangement uses TRBV12-3 or TRBV12-4 and TRBJ2-2, with 12 bases that match TRBD1. The receptor comes from a donor at least 40 years old with multiple myeloma. Material: a population of CD138-negative cells sorted from bone marrow. The CDR3 loop is CASSELGGQGAPGELFF. The CDR3 DNA reads as TGTGCCAGCAGCGAACTGGGGGGACAGGGGGCGCCCGGGGAGCTGTTTTTT.